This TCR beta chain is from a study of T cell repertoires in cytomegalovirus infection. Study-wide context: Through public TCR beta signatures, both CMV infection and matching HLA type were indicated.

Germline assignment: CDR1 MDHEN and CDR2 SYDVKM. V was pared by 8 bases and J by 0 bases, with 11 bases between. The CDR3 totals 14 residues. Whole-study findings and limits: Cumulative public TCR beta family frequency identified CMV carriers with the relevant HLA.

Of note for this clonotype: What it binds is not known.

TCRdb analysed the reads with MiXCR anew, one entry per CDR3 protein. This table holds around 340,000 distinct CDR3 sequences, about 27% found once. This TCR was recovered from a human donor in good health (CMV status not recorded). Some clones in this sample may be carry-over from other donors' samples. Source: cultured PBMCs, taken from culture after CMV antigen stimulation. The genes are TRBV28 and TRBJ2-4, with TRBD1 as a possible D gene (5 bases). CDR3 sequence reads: CASQPGQAKNIQYF. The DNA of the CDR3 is TGTGCCAGCCAACCAGGGCAAGCCAAAAACATTCAGTACTTC. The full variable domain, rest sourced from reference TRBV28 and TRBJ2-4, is DVKVTQSSRYLVKRTGEKVFLECVQDMDHENMFWYRQDPGLGLRLIYFSYDVKMKEKGDIPEGYSVSREKKERFSLILESASTNQTSMYLCASQPGQAKNIQYFGAGTRLSVL.